Listed here are 21 T cell receptor beta chains from one sample, sequenced in a study of blood T cells in healthy people across ages. Next came a second PCR, run for roughly 7 to 12 cycles, which used a sample-barcoded 5' primer along with a J-beta primer mix. TCRdb ran MiXCR on the 5' RACE reads and lists one entry per CDR3 protein. This repertoire shows approximately 810,000 distinct CDR3 sequences, 29% found once; its top ten account for approximately 15%. Sequences were obtained from blood. These receptor sequences come from a woman of 80 years or more in good health.

Of note for this clonotype: A much larger clone lies a single base off, so this may be a read error. The V call is TRBV10-2, the J call TRBJ1-1; the D gene is possibly TRBD1 (5 bases). CDR1 is WSHSY and CDR2 is SAAADI in the germline V gene. This CDR3 contains 10 residues. CDR3 DNA: TGCGCCAGTCAGGGAACTGGAGCTTTCTTT. Encoded protein: CASQGTGAFF.

This chain uses TRBV7-3 with TRBJ2-5, with 7 bases lining up with TRBD2. V was clipped by 4 bases and J by 5 bases; unmatched bases: 10. This CDR3 spans 15 amino acids. Looked up from germline, CDR1 is SGHTA and CDR2 is FQGTGA. The CDR3 loop is CASSSVGVSGETQYF. The CDR3 DNA reads TGTGCCAGCAGCTCCGTTGGGGTTAGCGGGGAGACCCAGTACTTC.

This clonotype was detected ten times or more. The chain couples TRBV20-1 to TRBJ2-7; tentative D call: TRBD1 (6 bases). Germline CDR1 DFQATT, CDR2 SNEGSKA (reference sequence). With 0 bases removed from V and 3 bases from J, the gap between germline ends came to 15 bases. The CDR3 is made up of 15 amino acids. The CDR3 region has the DNA TGCAGTGCTAGAGATTATCGCAGGGGAAACTACGAGCAGTACTTC. It specifies CSARDYRRGNYEQYF.

On this clonotype: A much larger clone sits a single nucleotide away, making a read error possible. V and J are TRBV11-2 and TRBJ2-7, with 7 bases fitting TRBD1. Per the germline V gene, CDR1 is SGHAT and CDR2 is FQNNGV. J lost 7 bases, V lost 5 bases, and 17 bases had no gene match. The CDR3 is made up of 16 amino acids. The CDR3 DNA follows: TGTGCCAGCAGCGCCCGACAGGGTGGCTCCTACAATGAGCAGTACTTC. As protein: CASSARQGGSYNEQYF.

This clonotype was seen only a few times. This chain uses TRBV4-3 with TRBJ1-6, with 7 bases lining up with TRBD1. Looked up from germline, CDR1 is LGHNA and CDR2 is YSLEER. The CDR3 covers 16 residues. Germline trimming cut 0 bases from V and 8 bases from J; bases unmatched to any gene: 7. DNA of the CDR3: TGCGCCAGCAGCCAAGATAGCGGACAGGATGATTCACCCCTCCACTTT. Amino acids: CASSQDSGQDDSPLHF.

The count of this clonotype is one. A much larger clone lies one base from this, so it may be a read error. The chain recombines TRBV6-2 or TRBV6-3 with TRBJ1-5, with 7 bases that match TRBD1. Germline CDR1 MNHEY, CDR2 SVGEGT. The CDR3 contains 16 residues. As DNA, the CDR3 is TGTGCCAGCAGTCACTCGAAAACAGGGGAAGATCAGCCCCAGCATTTT. It yields the protein CASSHSKTGEDQPQHF.

Ten or more counts support this clonotype. This rearrangement joins TRBV28 to TRBJ2-3, with 13 bases that match TRBD2. Per the germline V gene, CDR1 is MDHEN and CDR2 is SYDVKM. The ends lost 9 bases at V and 5 bases at J; junction bases unmatched: 11. The length of the CDR3 is 16 residues. CDR3 bases: TGTGCCAGATCACGTGGACTAGCGGGGGAAATAGATACGCAGTATTTT. The encoded protein is CARSRGLAGEIDTQYF.

A remark on this clonotype: This sequence may be a read error, since a much larger clone differs from it by one base. The chain combines TRBV7-9 with TRBJ1-5; possible D gene TRBD1, 6 bases. Germline CDR1 is SEHNR and CDR2 is FQNEAQ (reference sequence). There are 14 residues in the CDR3. The ends were cut back, 8 bases at V and 4 bases at J, with 15 bases in the middle. Written as DNA, the CDR3 is TGTGCCAGCGGCGAGACAGGACCTAATCAGCCCCAGCATTTT. Protein product: CASGETGPNQPQHF.

This clonotype was counted between two and nine times. V and J are TRBV7-2 and TRBJ1-4; weak D call: TRBD1 (5 bases). V gave up 5 bases and J gave up 7 bases, with 20 bases separating them. This CDR3 contains 16 residues. Germline V gene lookup returns CDR1 SGHTA and CDR2 FQGNSA. The CDR3 DNA reads as TGTGCCAGCAGCCCCTCGGGGGGGGTGTTGGGTGAAAAACTGTTTTTT. It codes for CASSPSGGVLGEKLFF.

For the CDR3, the DNA is TGTGCCAGCAGCCCCGGACCGAGAACCAATCAGCCCCAGCATTTT. It encodes CASSPGPRTNQPQHF. The genes are TRBV5-5 and TRBJ1-5, with D uncertain. CDR3 length: 15 amino acids. The V and J ends lost 4 bases and 3 bases respectively, with 14 bases between them. Germline V gene sequence: CDR1 SGHKS, CDR2 YYEKEE (reference sequence).

In this sample, this clonotype turned up a few times. The gene calls are TRBV27 and TRBJ2-2; D may be TRBD1 or TRBD2 (6 bases each). CDR1 is MNHEY, CDR2 SMNVEV, per germline (reference sequence). V was clipped by 2 bases and J by 4 bases, with 14 bases between them. This CDR3 region has 16 residues. The CDR3 sequence: CASSLSRGRGTGELFF. In nucleotides, the CDR3 is TGTGCCAGCAGTTTAAGCCGGGGGCGAGGCACCGGGGAGCTGTTTTTT.

This clonotype was counted at least ten times. The junction departs from germline at one end; a sequencing error may be responsible. V is TRBV27 and J is TRBJ2-6; D remains unclear. Germline CDR1 and CDR2: MNHEY and SMNVEV (reference sequence). The CDR3 consists of 14 residues. CDR3 residues: CASSLSSGANVLTF. The CDR3 DNA reads TGCGCCAGCAGCTTAAGCTCTGGGGCCAACGTCCTGACTTTC.

This clonotype came up a few times. Since a much larger clone is just one base distant, this may be a read error. V gene TRBV6-2 or TRBV6-3 combines with J gene TRBJ2-5; D is possibly TRBD1 (6 bases). The J call may be mistaken, given a closer DNA end match to TRBJ2-7. The germline V gene has CDR1 MNHEY and CDR2 SVGEGT. The CDR3 spans 17 residues. Here the CDR3 reads CAGSYSSLGGQYHEQYF. The CDR3 DNA reads TGTGCCGGCAGTTACTCTTCCCTCGGCGGACAGTACCACGAGCAGTACTTC.

V gene TRBV5-1 combines with J gene TRBJ1-1, with D possibly being TRBD1 (5 bases). V dropped 4 bases and J dropped 1 base, with 14 bases sitting between them. Germline assignment: CDR1 SGHRS and CDR2 YFSETQ. The length of the CDR3 is 15 residues. CDR3 coding DNA: TGCGCCAGCAGCCCCGGTCGGGGACCGAACACTGAAGCTTTCTTT. Translation gives CASSPGRGPNTEAFF.

This clonotype was seen repeatedly, ten times or more. The chain is built from TRBV7-2 and TRBJ1-2; D gene uncertain. CDR1 SGHTA and CDR2 FQGNSA come from the germline V gene. Trimming cost V 5 bases and J 3 bases, with 16 bases left between them. The CDR3 covers 15 residues. CDR3 nucleotides: TGTGCCAGCAGCCCCTCCCCCACAGCGCACTATGGCTACACCTTC. Translated, it gives CASSPSPTAHYGYTF.

This clonotype was counted between two and nine times. The genes are TRBV18 and TRBJ2-5; D not resolved. CDR1 is KGHSH, CDR2 LQKENI, per germline. This CDR3 spans 14 amino acids. Trimming removed 5 bases at V and 3 bases at J, with 13 bases between. The CDR3 loop is CASSLAMSEETQYF. In nucleotides, the CDR3 is TGTGCCAGCTCATTAGCCATGTCGGAAGAGACCCAGTACTTC.

This clonotype was recorded at least ten times. The chain is built from TRBV15 and TRBJ2-1; unclear D gene. Germline CDR1 is LNHNV and CDR2 is YYDKDF (reference sequence). Trimming removed 2 bases at V and 5 bases at J, with 4 bases between. The CDR3 extends over 12 amino acids. In nucleotides, the CDR3 is TGTGCCACCAGCAGACCCAACAATGAGCAGTTCTTC. This sequence encodes CATSRPNNEQFF.

For this clonotype: With a much larger clone just one base away, this may be a read error. The CDR3 sequence: CAGSLSDVTYEQYF. The CDR3 DNA is TGTGCCGGCAGCTTATCAGACGTTACCTACGAGCAGTACTTC. This chain joins TRBV13 and TRBJ2-7; D ambiguous. Germline V gene sequence: CDR1 PRHDT, CDR2 FYEKMQ (reference sequence). There are 14 residues in the CDR3.

Turning to this clonotype: It is unclear where the CDR3 begins or ends on the DNA, so no DNA is shown, and the CDR3 is as TCRdb lists it. CDR3 sequence: CASSSSLLGPMNTEAFF. This sequence joins TRBV27 and TRBJ1-1. Germline CDR1 MNHEY, CDR2 SMNVEV (reference sequence). The CDR3 is 17 residues long, counting both termini.

This clonotype was seen a few times. V usage is TRBV27 and J usage is TRBJ1-5; 8 bases line up with TRBD1. Trimming at V came to 6 bases and at J to 5 bases, leaving 12 bases not matched to a gene. The CDR3 loop spans 16 amino acids. The germline CDR1 and CDR2 sequences are MNHEY and SMNVEV (reference sequence). CDR3 protein: CASRTQGGASHQPQHF. The CDR3 DNA reads TGTGCCAGCAGGACACAGGGGGGGGCGTCCCATCAGCCCCAGCATTTT.

The chain has TRBV5-6 and TRBJ1-1, with D possibly being TRBD1 (6 bases). The CDR3 is 14 amino acids. The germline V gene encodes CDR1 SGHDT and CDR2 YYEEEE. V was pared by 0 bases and J by 4 bases, with 10 bases between. CDR3 in amino acids: CASSLGGALTEAFF. Written as DNA, the CDR3 is TGTGCCAGCAGCTTGGGGGGGGCTCTCACTGAAGCTTTCTTT.